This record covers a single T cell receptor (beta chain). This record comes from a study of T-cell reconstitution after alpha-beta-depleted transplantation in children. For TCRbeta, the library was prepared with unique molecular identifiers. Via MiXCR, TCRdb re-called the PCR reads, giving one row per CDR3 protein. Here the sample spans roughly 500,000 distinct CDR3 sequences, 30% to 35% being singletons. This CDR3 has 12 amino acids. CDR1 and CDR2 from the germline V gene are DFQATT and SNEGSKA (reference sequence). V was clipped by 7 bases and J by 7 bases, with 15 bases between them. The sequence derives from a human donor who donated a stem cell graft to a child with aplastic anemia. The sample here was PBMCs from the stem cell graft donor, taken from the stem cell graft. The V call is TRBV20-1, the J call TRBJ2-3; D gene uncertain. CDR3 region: CSVSRTENTQYF. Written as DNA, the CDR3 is TGCAGTGTATCCCGAACCGAAAATACGCAGTATTTT.